The 14 T cell receptor beta chains presented below share a single source sample, sequenced in a study of blood T cell repertoires in COVID-19. TCRdb's copy holds only in-frame clones and misses some; the assay was immunoSEQ multiplex PCR. Of 140,000 or so clones listed, over 70% are singletons. The sequenced sample was peripheral blood. These receptors were taken from a man in his fifties or sixties with active or convalescent COVID-19.

This chain joins TRBV27 and TRBJ2-3; 8 bases are shared with TRBD1. Trimming removed 3 bases from V and 7 bases from J; junction bases left unmatched: 6. There are 14 residues in the CDR3. From germline, CDR1 is MNHEY and CDR2 SMNVEV (reference sequence). CDR3 DNA sequence: TGTGCCAGCAGTTTGACAGGGGACAGAAATACGCAGTATTTT. It translates to CASSLTGDRNTQYF.

The rearrangement joins TRBV28 to TRBJ1-2, with 8 bases matching TRBD1. The CDR3 length is 15 residues. Germline V CDR1 and CDR2: MDHEN, SYDVKM. V lost 3 bases, J lost 13 bases, and 16 bases stayed unmatched. CDR3 in amino acids: CASSFSLTDRVKFTF. The CDR3, as DNA: TGTGCCAGCAGTTTCTCGCTTACGGACAGGGTGAAGTTCACCTTC.

The chain employs TRBV7-2 and TRBJ2-1; TRBD2 matches at 8 bases. V shed 4 bases and J 9 bases; nucleotides not matched to a gene: 8. Per the germline V gene, CDR1 is SGHTA and CDR2 is FQGNSA. This CDR3 spans 14 amino acids. CDR3 sequence: CASSSFLAGGEQFF. Here the CDR3 DNA reads TGTGCCAGCAGCTCTTTCCTAGCGGGCGGTGAGCAGTTCTTC.

This chain uses TRBV7-3 with TRBJ1-1, with 9 nucleotides matching TRBD1. The J segment lost 4 bases and the V segment lost 5 bases, leaving 5 bases of the junction unmatched. Germline CDR1 is SGHTA and CDR2 is FQGTGA. CDR3 size: 14 residues. The CDR3 coding sequence is TGTGCCAGCAGCCCGACAGGGGGTAGCACTGAAGCTTTCTTT. Translating gives CASSPTGGSTEAFF.

The CDR3: CASSLPGQGHGELFF. CDR3 in DNA: TGTGCCAGCAGTTTGCCGGGACAGGGGCACGGGGAGCTGTTTTTT. The genes are TRBV7-3 and TRBJ2-2; the match to TRBD1 covers 10 bases. The germline gives CDR1 SGHTA, CDR2 FQGTGA. This CDR3 contains 15 residues. Losses at the gene ends were 6 bases for V and 7 bases for J; bases not matched to a gene: 8.

This chain joins TRBV20-1 and TRBJ2-3, with D unresolved. V lost 7 bases to trimming and J lost 2 bases, with 7 bases between them. Per germline, CDR1 DFQATT and CDR2 SNEGSKA (reference sequence). This CDR3 has 11 amino acids. The CDR3 protein is CSVLFTDTQYF. The CDR3 bases are TGCAGTGTACTTTTCACAGATACGCAGTATTTT.

The chain employs TRBV27 and TRBJ2-5, with 11 bases fitting TRBD2. In germline, CDR1 is MNHEY, CDR2 SMNVEV (reference sequence). J was trimmed by 2 bases and V by 6 bases; bases with no gene match: 5. This CDR3 is built from 15 residues. This chain's CDR3 is CASSNSGGVQETQYF. CDR3 in DNA: TGTGCCAGCAGCAATAGCGGGGGGGTTCAAGAGACCCAGTACTTC.

The sample holds one count of this clone. The V gene is TRBV9, the J gene TRBJ1-3, with D possibly matching TRBD1 (5 bases). The CDR3 length is 16 residues. Deletions cut 0 bases from V and 0 bases from J, with 10 bases between. CDR1 is SGDLS, CDR2 YYNGEE, per germline. CDR3 bases: TGTGCCAGCAGCGTAGGTGGGGGGAGCTCTGGAAACACCATATATTTT. Its protein product is CASSVGGGSSGNTIYF.

The CDR3 DNA sequence: TGTGCCAGCAGCCAAGCTCAGGGTAAAGTCAGAAAGCCCCAGCATTTT. Amino acids: CASSQAQGKVRKPQHF. The rearrangement uses TRBV3-1 (or the pseudogene TRBV3-2) and TRBJ1-5; D may be TRBD1 (5 bases). Germline CDR1 LGHDT, CDR2 YNNKEL (reference sequence). This CDR3 has 16 amino acids. Trimming took 1 base from V and 8 from J, leaving 18 bases between them.

V and J are TRBV7-2 and TRBJ2-7; 9 positions agree with TRBD2. The CDR3 is made up of 16 amino acids. The trim removed 1 base at V and 5 bases at J, leaving 9 bases unmatched. Germline V gene data show CDR1 as SGHTA and CDR2 as FQGNSA. In DNA, the CDR3 is TGTGCCAGCAGCTTAGATCGCGGGAGGGCGGGGCACGAGCAGTACTTC. It codes for CASSLDRGRAGHEQYF.

V usage is TRBV9 and J usage is TRBJ2-5; perhaps TRBD2 as D (7 bases). Trimming pared 4 bases from V and 4 bases from J, leaving 20 bases between. The germline CDR1 and CDR2 sequences are SGDLS and YYNGEE. This CDR3 region has 16 residues. The CDR3 sequence: CASSRIGGAAAETQYF. Here the CDR3 DNA reads TGTGCCAGCAGCCGCATAGGGGGGGCCGCTGCAGAGACCCAGTACTTC.

The V and J genes are TRBV2 and TRBJ1-5; a possible D gene is TRBD1 (5 bases). V lost 1 base to trimming and J lost 9 bases, with 10 bases between them. The germline CDR1 and CDR2 sequences are SNHLY and FYNNEI. CDR3 length equals 13 residues. Here the CDR3 reads CASSEGGGSPQHF. The CDR3 region has the DNA TGTGCCAGCAGTGAAGGGGGCGGCTCGCCCCAGCATTTT.

This clone was counted between two and nine times. The chain recombines TRBV28 with TRBJ1-5; 7 bases are a match to TRBD1. The germline gives CDR1 MDHEN, CDR2 SYDVKM. Trimming removed 4 bases from V and 7 bases from J; junction bases left unmatched: 16. The CDR3 is made up of 17 amino acids. The CDR3 DNA is TGTGCCAGCAGTTCACCCCCGGGACAGCGGCCCACGCAGCCCCAGCATTTT. Translating it yields CASSSPPGQRPTQPQHF.

The chain has TRBV7-6 and TRBJ2-7; TRBD1 aligns across 7 bases. V shed 1 base, J shed 2 bases, and the junction held 5 bases outside the gene matches. Germline V CDR1 and CDR2: SGHVS, FNYEAQ. CDR3 length equals 15 residues. This CDR3 is CASSLGGQAAYEQYF. CDR3 DNA sequence: TGTGCCAGCAGCTTAGGAGGACAGGCCGCCTACGAGCAGTACTTC.